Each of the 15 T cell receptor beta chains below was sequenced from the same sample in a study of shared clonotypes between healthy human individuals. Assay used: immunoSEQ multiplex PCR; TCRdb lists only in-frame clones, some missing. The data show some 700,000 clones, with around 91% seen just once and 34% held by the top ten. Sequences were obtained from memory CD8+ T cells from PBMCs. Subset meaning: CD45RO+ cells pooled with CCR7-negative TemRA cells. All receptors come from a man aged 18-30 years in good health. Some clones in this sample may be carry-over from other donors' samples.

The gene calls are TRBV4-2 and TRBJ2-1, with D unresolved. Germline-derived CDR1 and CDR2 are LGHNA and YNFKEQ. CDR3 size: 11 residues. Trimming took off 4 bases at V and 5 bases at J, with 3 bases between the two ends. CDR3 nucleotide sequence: TGTGCCAGCAGCCCAGACAATGAGCAGTTCTTC. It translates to CASSPDNEQFF.

The CDR3 reads CSVLAEAYEQYF. The CDR3 region has the DNA TGCAGCGTCTTAGCGGAAGCCTACGAGCAGTACTTC. The chain employs TRBV29-1 and TRBJ2-7; weak D call: TRBD2 (6 bases). Trimming shortened V by 6 bases and J by 2 bases, and 11 bases separated the two germline ends. CDR1 is SQVTM, CDR2 ANQGSEA, per germline. The CDR3 runs 12 residues.

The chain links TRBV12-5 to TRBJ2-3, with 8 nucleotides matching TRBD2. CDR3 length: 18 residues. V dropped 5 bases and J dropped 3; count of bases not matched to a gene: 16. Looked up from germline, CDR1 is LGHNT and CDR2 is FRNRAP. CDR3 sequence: CASGLSQKPGLGTDTQYF. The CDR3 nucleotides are TGTGCTAGTGGTCTCTCCCAAAAACCGGGACTAGGAACAGATACGCAGTATTTT.

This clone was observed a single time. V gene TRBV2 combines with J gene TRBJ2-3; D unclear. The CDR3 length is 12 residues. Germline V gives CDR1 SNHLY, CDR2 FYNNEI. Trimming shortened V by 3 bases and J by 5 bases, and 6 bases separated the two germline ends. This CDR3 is CASSDVRDTQYF. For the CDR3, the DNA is TGTGCCAGCAGTGACGTTAGAGATACGCAGTATTTT.

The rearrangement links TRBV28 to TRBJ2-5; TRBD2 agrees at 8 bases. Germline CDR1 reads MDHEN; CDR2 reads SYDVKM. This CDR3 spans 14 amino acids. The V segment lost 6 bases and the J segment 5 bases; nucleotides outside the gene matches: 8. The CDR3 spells CASSPGGGMETQYF. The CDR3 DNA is TGTGCCAGCAGCCCGGGAGGGGGTATGGAGACCCAGTACTTC.

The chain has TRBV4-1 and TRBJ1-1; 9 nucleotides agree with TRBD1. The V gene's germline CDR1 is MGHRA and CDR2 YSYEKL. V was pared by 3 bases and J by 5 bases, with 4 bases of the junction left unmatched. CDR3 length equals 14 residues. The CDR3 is CASSQGQGRTEAFF. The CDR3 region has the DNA TGCGCCAGCAGCCAGGGACAGGGAAGAACTGAAGCTTTCTTT.

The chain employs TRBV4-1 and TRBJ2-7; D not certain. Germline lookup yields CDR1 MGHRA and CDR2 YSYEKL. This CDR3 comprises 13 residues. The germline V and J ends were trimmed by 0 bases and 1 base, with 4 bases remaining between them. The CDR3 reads CASSQDSSYEQYF. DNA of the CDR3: TGCGCCAGCAGCCAAGACAGTTCCTACGAGCAGTACTTC.

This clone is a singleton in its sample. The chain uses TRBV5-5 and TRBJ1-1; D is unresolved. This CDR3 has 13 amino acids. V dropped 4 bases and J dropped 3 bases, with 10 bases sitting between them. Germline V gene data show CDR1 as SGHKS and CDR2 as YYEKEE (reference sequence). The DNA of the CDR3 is TGTGCCAGCAGCCCCCGGAGGGACACTGAAGCTTTCTTT. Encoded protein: CASSPRRDTEAFF.

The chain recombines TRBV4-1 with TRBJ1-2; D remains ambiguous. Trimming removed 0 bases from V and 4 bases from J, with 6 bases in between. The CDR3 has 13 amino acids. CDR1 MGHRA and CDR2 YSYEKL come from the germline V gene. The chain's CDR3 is CASSQEEGYGYTF. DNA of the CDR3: TGCGCCAGCAGCCAAGAGGAGGGCTATGGCTACACCTTC.

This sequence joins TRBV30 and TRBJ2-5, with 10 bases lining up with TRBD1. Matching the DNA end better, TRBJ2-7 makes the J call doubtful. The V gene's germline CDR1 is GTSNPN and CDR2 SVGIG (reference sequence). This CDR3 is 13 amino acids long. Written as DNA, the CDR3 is TGTGCCTGGAGGGGGACAGGGGCCATCGAGCAGTACTTC. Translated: CAWRGTGAIEQYF.

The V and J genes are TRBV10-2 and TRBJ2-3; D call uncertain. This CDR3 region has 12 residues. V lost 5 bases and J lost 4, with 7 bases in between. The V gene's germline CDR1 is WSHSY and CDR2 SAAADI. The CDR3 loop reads CASSRRADTQYF. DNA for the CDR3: TGCGCCAGCAGTAGAAGGGCAGATACGCAGTATTTT.

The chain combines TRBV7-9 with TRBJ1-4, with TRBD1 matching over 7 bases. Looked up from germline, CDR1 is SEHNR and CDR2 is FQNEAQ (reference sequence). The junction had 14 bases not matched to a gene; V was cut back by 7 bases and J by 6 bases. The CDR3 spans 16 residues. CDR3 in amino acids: CASIGPRGRTDEKLFF. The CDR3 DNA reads TGTGCCAGCATTGGGCCAAGGGGGCGGACCGATGAAAAACTGTTTTTT.

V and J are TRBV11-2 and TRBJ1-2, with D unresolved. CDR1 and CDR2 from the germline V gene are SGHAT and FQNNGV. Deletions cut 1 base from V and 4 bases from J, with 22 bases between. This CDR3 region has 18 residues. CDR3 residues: CASSLGRVHRPSFYGYTF. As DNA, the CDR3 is TGTGCCAGCAGCTTAGGTCGGGTTCACCGACCCTCTTTCTATGGCTACACCTTC.

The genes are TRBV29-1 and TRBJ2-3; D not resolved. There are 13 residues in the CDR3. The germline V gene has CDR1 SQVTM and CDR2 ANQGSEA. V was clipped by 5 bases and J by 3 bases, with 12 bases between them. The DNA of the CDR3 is TGCAGCGTTCAACAGAGGTTTACAGATACGCAGTATTTT. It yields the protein CSVQQRFTDTQYF.

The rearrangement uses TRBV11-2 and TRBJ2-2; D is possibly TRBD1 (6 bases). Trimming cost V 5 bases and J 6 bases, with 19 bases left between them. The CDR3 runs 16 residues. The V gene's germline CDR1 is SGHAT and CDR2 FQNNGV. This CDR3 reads CASSAQGSLAPGELFF. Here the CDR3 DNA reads TGTGCCAGCAGCGCTCAGGGGTCCCTGGCACCCGGGGAGCTGTTTTTT.